These 16 T cell receptor beta chains came from one sample sequenced in a study of T cell clonality in common variable immunodeficiency. Some clones are missing from TCRdb's copy, which holds only in-frame ones; the method was immunoSEQ multiplex PCR. This sample carries about 33,000 clones, none of them present only once. Source material: peripheral blood mononuclear cells. These receptors originate from a person aged 18 to 75 in good health.

At least ten counts were recorded for this clone. The observed sequence ends 3 residues before the CDR3 terminus, with the missing tail filled in from the germline J gene. V is TRBV5-1 and J is TRBJ2-3; possible D gene TRBD1, 6 bases. The germline CDR1 and CDR2 sequences are SGHRS and YFSETQ. The CDR3 length is 16 residues. V shed 0 bases and J shed 2 bases, with 13 bases lying between them. The CDR3 loop reads CASSLGIQGTTDTQYF. The sequenced CDR3 bases are TGCGCCAGCAGCTTGGGGATACAGGGTACCACAGATACG.

There are many counts of this clone. The CDR3 end lies 3 residues beyond the end of the read and is filled in from the germline J gene. This rearrangement joins TRBV30 to TRBJ2-3; 7 bases are shared with TRBD2. Germline lookup yields CDR1 GTSNPN and CDR2 SVGIG (reference sequence). This CDR3 spans 14 amino acids. V shed 2 bases and J 3 bases; nucleotides not matched to a gene: 5. This CDR3 reads CAWSRGRVTDTQYF. The DNA read from the CDR3 is TGTGCCTGGAGTCGGGGGAGGGTGACAGATACG.

This clone was seen a handful of times. The read terminates 3 residues before the CDR3 end, so the remaining end is supplied by the germline J gene. The V call is TRBV19, the J call TRBJ2-2; possibly TRBD1 for D (5 bases). This CDR3 is 15 amino acids long. Germline V gene sequence: CDR1 LNHDA, CDR2 SQIVND (reference sequence). The CDR3 here is CASSRGGGDNSPLFF. The DNA read from the CDR3 is TGTGCCAGTAGTAGGGGCGGTGGAGATAATTCACCG.

As to this clone: The read ends 3 residues early relative to the CDR3; the germline J gene fills the gap. V is TRBV7-6 and J is TRBJ2-1; the match to TRBD2 covers 11 bases. CDR3 size: 16 residues. Germline assignment: CDR1 SGHVS and CDR2 FNYEAQ. V trimming: 5 bases; J trimming: 4 bases; junction bases outside the gene matches: 7. CDR3 DNA (partial): TGTGCCAGCAGCCCCTACTTAGCGGGAGGGTACAATGAG. It yields the protein CASSPYLAGGYNE. The whole CDR3 protein is CASSPYLAGGYNEQFF.

About this clone: The sequenced fragment ends 3 residues before the CDR3 boundary, so the rest is inferred from the germline J gene. This chain connects TRBV11-3 to TRBJ2-7; TRBD2 matches at 9 bases. Germline lookup yields CDR1 SGHNT and CDR2 YENEEA. V trimming: 5 bases; J trimming: 1 base; junction bases outside the gene matches: 6. The CDR3 totals 15 residues. The sequenced part of the CDR3 DNA is TGTGCCAGCAGCCCTGGACTAGCGCCGTCCTACGAG. The encoded protein is CASSPGLAPSYE. The CDR3 in its entirety is CASSPGLAPSYEQYF.

There are many counts of this clone. CDR3 DNA, as far as it was read: TGTGCCAGTAGTATTGGAGGGGGTAACACTGAA. Protein product: CASSIGGGNTE. The complete CDR3 reads CASSIGGGNTEAFF. The V and J genes are TRBV19 and TRBJ1-1, with a possible D match to TRBD1 (6 bases). The read ends 3 residues shy of where the CDR3 ends; the end is completed using the germline J gene. The CDR3 totals 14 residues. CDR1 LNHDA and CDR2 SQIVND come from the germline V gene (reference sequence). V gave up 3 bases and J gave up 2 bases, with 10 bases separating them.

Turning to this clone: Read sequence stops 3 residues before the CDR3 end, and the germline J gene provides the missing end. The chain joins TRBV2 to TRBJ1-5; no definite D call. The germline gives CDR1 SNHLY, CDR2 FYNNEI. CDR3 length: 15 amino acids. V was trimmed by 4 bases and J by 0 bases, leaving 10 bases between them. The covered CDR3 bases are TGTGCCAGCAGTGCGATACTATATAGCAATCAGCCC. Translation gives CASSAILYSNQP. The full CDR3 reads CASSAILYSNQPQHF.

The chain's CDR3 is CASSRYLSGANVLFF. The covered CDR3 bases are TGTGCCAGCAGTCGTTACCTCTCTGGGGCCAACGTG. This sequence joins TRBV6-2 or TRBV6-3 and TRBJ2-2, with a weak D call TRBD1 (5 bases). Read data end 3 residues before the CDR3 end; the end is taken from the germline J gene. Germline values: CDR1 MNHEY, CDR2 SVGEGT. The length of the CDR3 is 15 residues.

This clone has a count of ten or more. The CDR3 is cut off 3 residues early in the read; its end comes from the germline J gene. The V and J genes are TRBV2 and TRBJ2-1; perhaps TRBD2 as D (5 bases). This CDR3 is built from 13 residues. V gave up 4 bases and J gave up 7 bases, with 11 bases separating them. Per the germline V gene, CDR1 is SNHLY and CDR2 is FYNNEI. Incomplete CDR3 DNA: TGTGCCAGCAGTGCACCACTAGAAAATGAG. This sequence encodes CASSAPLENE. The whole CDR3 sequence reads CASSAPLENEQFF.

This clone was observed many times. The CDR3 region is CASSLGAPGQPQHF. The CDR3 DNA, read in part, is TGTGCCAGCAGCCTAGGGGCCCCCGGGCAGCCC. This chain joins TRBV12-3 or TRBV12-4 and TRBJ1-5; a weak D match, TRBD1 (5 bases). The read terminates 3 residues before the CDR3 end, so the remaining end is supplied by the germline J gene. The CDR3 extends over 14 amino acids. V gave up 6 bases and J gave up 7 bases, with 16 bases separating them.

Many counts were recorded for this clone. The read stops 3 residues short of the end of the CDR3; the missing end is completed from the germline J gene. The rearrangement links TRBV6-1 to TRBJ1-2; the match to TRBD1 covers 8 bases. The germline V gene encodes CDR1 MNHNS and CDR2 SASEGT. The CDR3 is 14 residues long. Trimming removed 6 bases from V and 4 bases from J; junction bases left unmatched: 7. Here the CDR3 reads CASREQGEIYGYTF. CDR3 DNA, as far as it was read: TGTGCCAGCAGAGAACAGGGGGAGATCTATGGC.

This clone was counted at least ten times. The CDR3 end is not reached by the read, which stops 3 residues before it; the germline J gene fills it in. V and J are TRBV29-1 and TRBJ2-2, with 8 positions matching TRBD1. The CDR3 loop spans 13 amino acids. The germline CDR1 and CDR2 sequences are SQVTM and ANQGSEA. The part of the CDR3 DNA that was read is TGCAGCGTTGGGCAGGGGGCCGGTGAAAAG. Protein sequence: CSVGQGAGEK. The complete CDR3 reads CSVGQGAGEKLFF.

This clone was recorded at least ten times. The CDR3 here is CASSFVGGNTEAFF. CDR3 bases read: TGCGCCAGCAGCTTTGTGGGGGGGAACACTGAA. The rearrangement uses TRBV5-1 and TRBJ1-1; D is possibly TRBD1 (5 bases). The read falls 3 residues short of the CDR3 end, and the missing part is taken from the germline J gene. The CDR3 is 14 residues long. Germline values: CDR1 SGHRS, CDR2 YFSETQ. V was cut by 2 bases and J by 1 base, with 9 bases left in between.

This clone was picked up many times. The read ends 3 residues before the CDR3 terminus; that terminus is restored from the germline J gene. The V gene is TRBV18, the J gene TRBJ2-2, with D perhaps TRBD1 (6 bases). CDR3 length: 13 amino acids. The V end lost 2 bases, the J end lost 5 bases, and 6 bases lay between the germline ends. Germline V lookup: CDR1 KGHSH, CDR2 LQKENI. The CDR3 DNA, read in part, is TGTGCCAGCTCACCAAGGGGGACCGGGGAG. Translating gives CASSPRGTGE. The full CDR3 protein is CASSPRGTGELFF.

In this sample, this clone turned up a few times. The read falls 3 residues short of the CDR3 end, and the missing part is taken from the germline J gene. This rearrangement joins TRBV2 to TRBJ2-3; D possibly uses TRBD1 or TRBD2 (5 bases each). The CDR3 runs 16 residues. CDR1 and CDR2 (germline): SNHLY, FYNNEI. The germline V and J ends were trimmed by 3 bases and 4 bases, with 17 bases remaining between them. CDR3 sequence reads: CASSEWETQGADTQYF. CDR3 DNA (partial): TGTGCCAGCAGTGAGTGGGAGACCCAAGGGGCAGATACG.

The sample holds many counts of this clone. From the germline J gene comes the end of the CDR3, since the read stops 3 residues before it. The chain employs TRBV5-1 and TRBJ2-5, with D possibly matching TRBD1 (5 bases). This CDR3 spans 20 amino acids. Germline loops: CDR1 SGHRS, CDR2 YFSETQ. V lost 1 base, J lost 4 bases, and 29 bases lay in between. CDR3 in amino acids: CASSLSGEDTHGTGRETQYF. CDR3 bases read: TGCGCCAGCAGCTTGAGTGGTGAGGACACACACGGCACCGGCCGAGAGACC.